These T cell receptor beta chains were read from a single sample in a study of blood T cell repertoires in COVID-19. Sequencing used immunoSEQ multiplex PCR; TCRdb keeps in-frame clones, though not all of them. The table includes roughly 430,000 clones, 88% detected once. The sequenced sample consisted of PBMCs or T cells enriched from blood (not recorded which). Receptors were obtained from a woman between 40 and 55 years old with acute COVID-19. The CDR3 runs from the conserved cysteine through the conserved F or W. D genes are given only for firm matches. Expanded clones get a size class; other rows say once, few or many, or leave the size out.

v_call	j_call	clone_size	d_call	cdr3_length	cdr3_nt	cdr3_aa
TRBV29-1	TRBJ1-1	.	TRBD1	13	TGCAGCGTTAAGACAGGGTGGGATACTGAAGCTTTCTTT	CSVKTGWDTEAFF
TRBV14	TRBJ1-2	.	.	13	TGTGCCAGCAGCCTCATCGGGTCCTATGGCTACACCTTC	CASSLIGSYGYTF
TRBV5-4	TRBJ1-4	.	TRBD1	15	TGTGCCAGCAGCTTGGCGACAGGGATTAATGAAAAACTGTTTTTT	CASSLATGINEKLFF
TRBV19	TRBJ1-1	.	.	13	TGTGCCAGTAGTATCGGTCCGAGGACTGAAGCTTTCTTT	CASSIGPRTEAFF
TRBV3-1/TRBV3-2	TRBJ1-1	.	.	13	TGTGCCAGCAGCCAAGATCTTCAGGGCGAAGCTTTCTTT	CASSQDLQGEAFF
TRBV23-1	TRBJ1-4	few	.	19	TGCGCCAGCAGTCAATTCAATAGGTCGGGGGTCAGAAGAGATGAAAAACTGTTTTTT	CASSQFNRSGVRRDEKLFF
TRBV7-8	TRBJ2-7	.	TRBD1	13	TGTGCCAGCAGCTTGGCCAGGGGGAACGAGCAGTACTTC	CASSLARGNEQYF
TRBV9	TRBJ2-7	.	.	13	TGTGCCAGCAGCGTAGAGGCGGGGTACGAGCAGTACTTC	CASSVEAGYEQYF
TRBV2	TRBJ1-5	.	TRBD1	16	TGTGCCAGCAGCCCACCGGGACAGGGGACCGATCAGCCCCAGCATTTT	CASSPPGQGTDQPQHF
TRBV30	TRBJ1-6	.	TRBD1	15	TGTGCCTGGAAAATCACGACAGGGGGCAATTCACCCCTCCACTTT	CAWKITTGGNSPLHF
TRBV2	TRBJ2-7	.	.	14	TGTGCCAGCAGTGGTGACAGAGAATTCTACGAGCAGTACTTC	CASSGDREFYEQYF
TRBV5-1	TRBJ2-7	.	TRBD2	16	TGCGCCAGCAGCCTGGGAGTAGCGGGGGGCCGGAGCGAGCAGTACTTC	CASSLGVAGGRSEQYF
TRBV7-9	TRBJ2-1	.	TRBD2	11	TGTGCCAGCAGCCGAGGGACTAGCCAGTTCTTC	CASSRGTSQFF
TRBV27	TRBJ2-7	.	TRBD1	13	TGTGCCAGCAGTTCCGGGGACAGGAGCGGGCAGTACTTC	CASSSGDRSGQYF
TRBV14	TRBJ1-2	.	.	15	TGTGCCAGCAGCCAGACACAGGGACCTGACTATGGCTACACCTTC	CASSQTQGPDYGYTF
TRBV3-1/TRBV3-2	TRBJ2-6	.	.	15	TGTGCCAGCACTCCAGGGTTTGCTGGGGCCAACGTCCTGACTTTC	CASTPGFAGANVLTF
TRBV5-1	TRBJ2-7	.	.	15	TGCGCCAGCAGTCTTGGATCGGGACAAGGCTACGAGCAGTACTTC	CASSLGSGQGYEQYF
TRBV6-5	TRBJ1-1	.	.	13	TGTGCCAGCACTCCCCCCGGGGAGACTGAAGCTTTCTTT	CASTPPGETEAFF
TRBV2	TRBJ1-2	.	TRBD1	16	TGTGCCAGCAGTAGAGGACAGGCCCTAGCTAACTATGGCTACACCTTC	CASSRGQALANYGYTF
TRBV30	TRBJ1-2	.	.	12	TGTGCCTGGAGGGCAGATAACTATGGCTACACCTTC	CAWRADNYGYTF
TRBV14	TRBJ2-7	.	.	16	TGTGCCAGCAGCCGCTTAGGGGCAGGGCGGACCTACGAGCAGTACTTC	CASSRLGAGRTYEQYF
TRBV7-9	TRBJ2-1	.	TRBD2	17	TGTGCCAGCATAGGGACTAGCGGGGGGCGGTCCTACAATGAGCAGTTCTTC	CASIGTSGGRSYNEQFF
TRBV27	TRBJ2-5	.	.	13	TGTGCCAGCAGCGCGACAGTTCGGGAGACCCAGTACTTC	CASSATVRETQYF
TRBV2	TRBJ2-7	.	.	14	TGTGCCAGCACTCGACTTCGAGGCGCCTACGAGCAGTACTTC	CASTRLRGAYEQYF
TRBV5-1	TRBJ2-7	few	TRBD1	15	TGCGCCAGCAGCTTATTCGGGACAGAATCCTACGAGCAGTACTTC	CASSLFGTESYEQYF
TRBV19	TRBJ1-2	.	TRBD1	15	TGTGCCAGTAGTATAGACGGGACAGGGGGCAGTGGCTACACCTTC	CASSIDGTGGSGYTF
TRBV11-2	TRBJ2-5	.	.	14	TGTGCCAGCAGCTTCACTCCTAGCAAAGAGACCCAGTACTTC	CASSFTPSKETQYF
TRBV27	TRBJ2-1	.	TRBD2	16	TGTGCCAGCAGGGGGACTAGCGGGGGGTCTGGCAATGAGCAGTTCTTC	CASRGTSGGSGNEQFF